This T cell receptor (beta chain) stems from a study of blood T cell repertoires in COVID-19 (dated by TCRdb to the early 2020s). In the study overall: Samples covering the acute and convalescent phases of COVID-19 were provided by collaborators in the United States, Italy and Spain. The material from the prospective study consisted of cDNA or gDNA derived from T cells, B-cell-depleted T cells, or PBMCs. Subjects who had been exposed to COVID-19, were actively infected with it, or had recovered from it provided the deeply sampled blood TCRbeta repertoires that made up the dataset. The repertoires were released in a freely available public database meant as a resource for research on the immune response to SARS-CoV-2. Samples came from the ongoing ImmuneRACE study (first 160 participants) plus 1,254 subjects from 6 global collaborators. Nearly every sample came with metadata listing a de-identified subject ID, COVID-19 status, age in years and sex. Where HLA class I and class II types were available, the types were taken from metadata supplied by the sample provider, not from assay-based typing. Broad study findings and their caveats: How much clinical and demographic metadata was included differed by source and by participant, and the metadata was provided uncurated.

TCRbeta CDR3 regions were amplified from genomic DNA by means of the immunoSEQ Assay, a bias-controlled multiplex PCR. As for the original processing: Within the assay, amplification of reference gene primers was used to estimate how many nucleated cells each sample contained. To quantify the absolute abundance of each unique TCRbeta CDR3 rearrangement, sequence reads were collapsed and filtered. For each sample, productive Simpson clonality was calculated as the square root of Simpson's diversity index over productive rearrangements. TCRdb's version of the immuneACCESS table is confined to in-frame rearrangements and falls short of the full clone set. An unresolved V gene accounts for under half of the shortfall where checked; the remainder is of unknown origin. Clone size and V and J calls were adopted from that table, with D and trimming inferred from the DNA. The sample table lists approximately 67,000 clones, around 85% of them with a count of one. Jointly, the top ten make up approximately 20% of the sample.

Each collaborating institution followed its own protocols to collect whole blood in K2EDTA tubes. For TCRbeta analysis, collaborators shipped samples in one of three forms: frozen whole blood, isolated PBMCs, or DNA extracted from either of those sample types. Sequences SSHAT (CDR1) and FNYEAQ (CDR2) are obtained from the germline V gene (reference sequence). Trimming at the junction amounts to 5 bases on V and 3 bases on J, and the germline ends lie 16 bases apart. From its cysteine to its phenylalanine, the CDR3 spans 15 amino acids. The only DNA kept is the CDR3, 45 bases in frame from the first base. This clone was recorded once. Its antigen specificity is not known. No per-base quality is available; no much larger clone lies one base away.

The receptor was isolated from a woman of 80 years or more with acute or convalescent COVID-19. Input material: peripheral blood. The V gene is TRBV7-7 and the J gene is TRBJ1-2; the D gene is possibly TRBD1, with 6 bases matching. At the DNA level, the sequence is TGTGCCAGCAGCCGAGGGCGGGGGCGCGACTATGGCTACACCTTC. Translated, this is CASSRGRGRDYGYTF. Full variable domain (CDR3 extended with the reference TRBV7-7 and TRBJ1-2 proteins): GAGVSQSPRYKVTKRGQDVTLRCDPISSHATLYWYQQALGQGPEFLTYFNYEAQPDKSGLPSDRFSAERPEGSISTLTIQRTEQRDSAMYRCASSRGRGRDYGYTFGSGTRLTVV.